The clone carrying this T cell receptor beta chain appeared a few times. What it recognizes is unknown. A library of TCRbeta sequences, prepared with unique molecular identifiers, was generated. MiXCR was run by TCRdb on the PCR reads, yielding one entry per CDR3 protein. The repertoire holds tens of thousands of distinct CDR3 sequences, with approximately 14% as singletons. This entry is derived from a study of T-cell reconstitution after alpha-beta-depleted transplantation in children. The study's findings and limits: Surviving thymic progenitors and recipient T cells were the source of high TCRbeta diversity at day 60 in some patients. T-cell counts and diversity at one year following transplant were attributed mainly to newly produced T cells.

Germline V gives CDR1 SGHRS, CDR2 YFSETQ. The V gene end was trimmed by 2 bases and the J gene end by 3 bases; junction bases not matched to a gene: 14. This CDR3 is 17 amino acids long. Sequencing used PBMCs, mostly from graft donor cells, obtained 180 days after TCRalphabeta/CD19-depleted stem cell transplant. The sequence derives from a male patient under 10 years old who had a stem cell transplant for acute lymphoblastic leukemia, so the T cells may come from the graft donor. The rearrangement uses TRBV5-1 and TRBJ2-7, with 7 bases matching TRBD1. The CDR3 is CASSFSNVGTGDYEQYF. The CDR3 DNA reads TGCGCCAGCAGCTTTTCCAATGTCGGCACAGGGGACTACGAGCAGTACTTC.